A single sample gave rise to the 7 T cell receptor beta chains below, sequenced in a study of blood T cell repertoires in COVID-19. Sequenced by immunoSEQ multiplex PCR; TCRdb stores in-frame clones only, minus some. The sample has roughly 200,000 clones; 80% to 90% are singletons. Sequencing was carried out using PBMCs or T cells enriched from blood (not recorded which). Source of these receptors: a woman aged 50 to 60 who had been exposed to COVID-19.

The genes are TRBV19 and TRBJ1-1, with D unresolved. V gave up 5 bases and J gave up 5 bases, with 9 bases separating them. The CDR3 is 12 amino acids. The V gene's germline CDR1 is LNHDA and CDR2 SQIVND (reference sequence). In DNA, the CDR3 is TGTGCCAGTAGTGGAGGGAGAACTGAAGCTTTCTTT. Protein sequence: CASSGGRTEAFF.

The chain combines TRBV11-2 with TRBJ1-5; D may be TRBD1 (5 bases). The CDR3 has 15 residues. Germline values: CDR1 SGHAT, CDR2 FQNNGV. V lost 1 base, J lost 3 bases, and 10 bases lay in between. The CDR3 here is CASSLVAGLNQPQHF. The CDR3 DNA follows: TGTGCCAGCAGCTTAGTCGCGGGGCTCAATCAGCCCCAGCATTTT. The whole variable domain, remainder taken from reference TRBV11-2 and TRBJ1-5, is EAGVAQSPRYKIIEKRQSVAFWCNPISGHATLYWYQQILGQGPKLLIQFQNNGVVDDSQLPKDRFSAERLKGVDSTLKIQPAKLEDSAVYLCASSLVAGLNQPQHFGDGTRLSIL.

The V gene is TRBV11-2, the J gene TRBJ2-7, with D maybe TRBD2 (6 bases). The V end lost 3 bases, the J end lost 3 bases, and 12 bases lay between the germline ends. The germline V gene has CDR1 SGHAT and CDR2 FQNNGV. The CDR3 is 14 amino acids. CDR3 protein: CASSFLGGLYEQYF. CDR3 DNA: TGTGCCAGCAGCTTTCTAGGAGGGCTCTACGAGCAGTACTTC. The full variable domain, in which reference TRBV11-2 and TRBJ2-7 provide the parts outside the CDR3, is EAGVAQSPRYKIIEKRQSVAFWCNPISGHATLYWYQQILGQGPKLLIQFQNNGVVDDSQLPKDRFSAERLKGVDSTLKIQPAKLEDSAVYLCASSFLGGLYEQYFGPGTRLTVT.

V is TRBV13 and J is TRBJ2-7; 13 nucleotides match TRBD2. V shed 6 bases and J 0 bases; nucleotides not matched to a gene: 17. This CDR3 has 20 residues. Germline V CDR1 and CDR2: PRHDT, FYEKMQ (reference sequence). CDR3 in DNA: TGTGCCAGCAGTCATTCCCAACCGGGACTAGCGGGGACGAGCTCCTACGAGCAGTACTTC. Translated, it gives CASSHSQPGLAGTSSYEQYF.

The gene calls are TRBV28 and TRBJ1-1, with unresolved D. Trimming took 10 bases from V and 11 from J, leaving 17 bases between them. The CDR3 spans 11 residues. Per the germline V gene, CDR1 is MDHEN and CDR2 is SYDVKM. CDR3 DNA: TGTGCCATCCAACGGGAAGAGTGGGCTTTCTTT. Its translation: CAIQREEWAFF.

The rearrangement joins TRBV12-5 to TRBJ2-3, with 7 bases matching TRBD1. J gave up 6 bases and V 7 bases, and 13 bases lay outside the gene matches. The CDR3 is 15 amino acids. Germline-derived CDR1 and CDR2 are LGHNT and FRNRAP. The CDR3 bases are TGTGCTAGTGCTCCCGACAGGGCCCTTAGGGATACGCAGTATTTT. Protein product: CASAPDRALRDTQYF.

The chain is built from TRBV21-1 and TRBJ1-6. TRBV21-1 is a pseudogene locus. The length of the CDR3 is 16 residues. CDR3 nucleotides: TGTGCCAGCAGCAAAGCGGAAGGAGCGATCAATTCACCCCTCCACTTT. Translation: CASSKAEGAINSPLHF.